This T cell receptor beta chain was profiled in a study of T cells in Graves' hyperthyroidism and ophthalmopathy. About the study: Peripheral blood was obtained at initial diagnosis, preceding any treatment.

General study points: In the blood, most expanded thyroid clonotypes above 0.001 appeared as well.

Ophthalmopathy patients had moderate-to-severe active disease, CAS ≥3, NOSPECS ≥4, and disease duration under 3 months. Thyroid ultrasound and orbital computed tomography, with clinical symptoms and serum thyroxine and TRAb, informed diagnoses. The CDR3 regions of TCR beta were amplified from RNA transcripts. With the HTBI primer set, the TCR CDR3 went through a first round of RT-PCR. TCRdb ran MiXCR on the multiplex PCR reads and lists one entry per CDR3 protein. The sample contains about 270,000 distinct CDR3 sequences, roughly 20% of which appear only once. This clonotype was seen only a few times. Its antigen is not identified. The sequence derives from a man between 25 and 39 years old with Graves' ophthalmopathy. The specimen sequenced was blood.

The CDR3 loop reads CASSGLDNEQFF. The CDR3, as DNA: TGTGCCAGCAGTGGCCTAGACAATGAGCAGTTCTTC. The chain uses TRBV2 and TRBJ2-1; no definite D call. CDR1 and CDR2 (germline): SNHLY, FYNNEI. The CDR3 covers 12 residues. V lost 4 bases, J lost 5 bases, and 6 bases lay in between.